The entry that follows covers one T cell receptor beta chain sequence. What it binds is not known. The sample originates from a study of T-cell memory formation after mild COVID-19. Germline V gene lookup returns CDR1 SGHAT and CDR2 FQDESV (reference sequence). The CDR3 length is 16 residues. After removal of 6 bases from V and 1 base from J, the junction contained 7 bases not matched to a gene. 5'RACE primed at constant segments yielded TCR alpha and TCR beta cDNA libraries bearing sample barcodes and UMIs. TCRdb reprocessed the 5' RACE reads via MiXCR and lists one record per CDR3 protein. The sample consists of about 560,000 distinct CDR3 sequences, about a fifth of them appearing once. Study-wide results and caveats: Several responding clones turned up in pre-infection memory, indicating that cross-reactive memory may have taken part. Most CD4+ clones that shrank were in CM and EM, while CD8+ ones turned up in EMRA. Contracting clones, day 15 to 85, had balanced CD4/CD8, and later expanders favored CD4+.

Sequenced material: PBMCs or a T cell subset sorted from them (not recorded which). The chain has TRBV11-1 and TRBJ2-3; 10 positions match TRBD1. This TCR was sampled from an adult woman who had mild COVID-19 (a few samples of this study predate the infection). Cell type and time point are not known. The CDR3 region has the DNA TGTGCCAGCAGTACGACAGGGGGCGCTGGCACAGATACGCAGTATTTT. Encoded protein: CASSTTGGAGTDTQYF.